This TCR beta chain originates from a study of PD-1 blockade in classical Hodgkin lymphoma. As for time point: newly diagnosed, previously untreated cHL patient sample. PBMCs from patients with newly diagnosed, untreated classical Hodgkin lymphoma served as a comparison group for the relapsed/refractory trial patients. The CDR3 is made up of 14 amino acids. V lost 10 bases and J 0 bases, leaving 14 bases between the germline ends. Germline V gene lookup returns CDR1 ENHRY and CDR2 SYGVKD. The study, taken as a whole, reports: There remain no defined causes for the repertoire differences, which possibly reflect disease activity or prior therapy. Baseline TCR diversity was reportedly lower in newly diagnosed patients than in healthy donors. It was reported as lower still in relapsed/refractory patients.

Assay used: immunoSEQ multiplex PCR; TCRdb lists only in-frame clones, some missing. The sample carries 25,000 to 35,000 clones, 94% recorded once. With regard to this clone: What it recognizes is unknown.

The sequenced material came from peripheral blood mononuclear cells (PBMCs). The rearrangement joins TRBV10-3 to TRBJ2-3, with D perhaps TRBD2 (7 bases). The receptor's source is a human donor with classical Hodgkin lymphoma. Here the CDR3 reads CASGKGGSTDTQYF. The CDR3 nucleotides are TGTGCCAGCGGCAAGGGGGGGAGCACAGATACGCAGTATTTT.